The present T cell receptor beta chain was sequenced within a study of chemoradiotherapy in HPV16-positive cancers. Regarding the study as a whole: During treatment, candidate HPV-specific clones and E7-related motifs expanded in tumor.

As concerns this clone: Its target is not known.

Repertoires were generated with immunoSEQ multiplex PCR, while TCRdb's copy carries only in-frame clones and drops some. The repertoire holds approximately 19,000 clones, about 89% seen once, with roughly 2.3% in the top ten. The CDR3 is 13 residues long. Germline CDR1 MDHEN, CDR2 SYDVKM. V was shortened by 8 bases and J by 0 bases, with 11 bases between the two germline ends. The chain employs TRBV28 and TRBJ2-7; D is ambiguous. The sample here was blood, taken from a patient who underwent chemoradiotherapy. The TCR comes from a human donor with HPV-associated anogenital cancer. As DNA, the CDR3 is TGTGCCAGCGATTCCGCAACCTCCTACGAGCAGTACTTC. Residues: CASDSATSYEQYF.